This passage covers 22 T cell receptor beta chains from one sample sequenced in a study of cytomegalovirus exposure and HLA in healthy donors. PCR employed 60 Vbeta and 13 Jbeta primers. Clones were read by immunoSEQ multiplex PCR, and TCRdb kept only the in-frame ones, dropping some. Its table lists tens of thousands of clones. Specimen: PBMCs. Every receptor here comes from a man aged 50-59 years in good health and CMV-seronegative.

This chain joins TRBV6-6 and TRBJ2-7, with TRBD1 identical over 9 bases. With V trimmed by 6 bases and J by 3 bases, 9 bases remained unmatched. The CDR3 covers 15 residues. In germline, CDR1 is MNHNY, CDR2 SVGAGI (reference sequence). This CDR3 reads CASRGGTGLSYEQYF. Here the CDR3 DNA reads TGTGCCAGCAGGGGAGGGACAGGGCTTAGCTACGAGCAGTACTTC.

The chain employs TRBV9 and TRBJ2-5, with 9 bases fitting TRBD1. Germline CDR1 reads SGDLS; CDR2 reads YYNGEE. CDR3 size: 14 residues. J lost 4 bases, V lost 4 bases, and 5 bases had no gene match. The CDR3, as DNA: TGTGCCAGCAGCATACGGACAGGGGTAGAGACCCAGTACTTC. Encoded protein: CASSIRTGVETQYF.

The chain recombines TRBV7-2 with TRBJ1-5; D might be TRBD1 (5 bases). From germline, CDR1 is SGHTA and CDR2 FQGNSA. With 2 bases removed from V and 7 bases from J, the gap between germline ends came to 15 bases. The CDR3 sequence is 15 residues long. In DNA, the CDR3 is TGTGCCAGCAGCTTAATACAGGCCCCCGTCCAGCCCCAGCATTTT. Translation: CASSLIQAPVQPQHF.

This sequence joins TRBV5-6 and TRBJ2-7; D may be TRBD1 (5 bases). Germline V gives CDR1 SGHDT, CDR2 YYEEEE. V was cut by 0 bases and J by 2 bases, with 12 bases left in between. The CDR3 is 15 residues long. CDR3 region: CASSLAFMDTYEQYF. The CDR3, as DNA: TGTGCCAGCAGCTTGGCCTTCATGGACACCTACGAGCAGTACTTC.

The rearrangement links TRBV18 to TRBJ2-7; D ambiguous. The germline gives CDR1 KGHSH, CDR2 LQKENI. The CDR3 extends over 12 amino acids. Trimming shortened V by 2 bases and J by 3 bases, and 5 bases separated the two germline ends. CDR3 bases: TGTGCCAGCTCACCATCAATCTACGAGCAGTACTTC. This encodes CASSPSIYEQYF. Complete variable domain (other parts from reference TRBV18 and TRBJ2-7): NAGVMQNPRHLVRRRGQEARLRCSPMKGHSHVYWYRQLPEEGLKFMVYLQKENIIDESGMPKERFSAEFPKEGPSILRIQQVVRGDSAAYFCASSPSIYEQYFGPGTRLTVT.

A word on this clone: The same CDR3 can be traced to other DNA sequences in this sample. J is TRBJ2-7 and V is TRBV6-5; weak D call: TRBD2 (6 bases). Trimming took off 5 bases at V and 3 bases at J, with 11 bases between the two ends. The CDR3 is 13 amino acids. CDR1 and CDR2 from the germline V gene are MNHEY and SVGAGI. CDR3 sequence reads: CASSHPGVYEQYF. The DNA of the CDR3 is TGTGCCAGCAGTCATCCGGGGGTCTACGAGCAGTACTTC.

J is TRBJ2-5 and V is TRBV28; a weak D match, TRBD2 (5 bases). The J call may be mistaken, given a closer DNA end match to TRBJ2-7. Germline loops: CDR1 MDHEN, CDR2 SYDVKM. The length of the CDR3 is 13 residues. The CDR3 protein is CASSLYASLEQYF. The CDR3 region has the DNA TGTGCCAGCAGTTTATATGCTAGCCTCGAGCAGTACTTC.

V is TRBV7-3 and J is TRBJ2-1; 10 bases align to TRBD2. Germline values: CDR1 SGHTA, CDR2 FQGTGA. The CDR3 loop spans 15 amino acids. Trimming removed 5 bases from V and 4 bases from J; junction bases left unmatched: 5. The CDR3 loop is CASSPRTSGYNEQFF. DNA of the CDR3: TGTGCCAGCAGCCCCCGGACTAGCGGTTACAATGAGCAGTTCTTC.

This chain connects TRBV11-2 to TRBJ2-7, with D perhaps matching TRBD2 (6 bases). Germline V CDR1 and CDR2: SGHAT, FQNNGV. Between the trimmed V and J ends, which lost 1 base and 3 bases, there was a span of 10 bases. This CDR3 is 14 amino acids long. CDR3 bases: TGTGCCAGCAGCTTAGGGCTAGCGTTCTACGAGCAGTACTTC. Encoded protein: CASSLGLAFYEQYF.

The rearrangement links TRBV7-2 to TRBJ1-4; tentatively, D is TRBD1 (5 bases). The germline CDR1 and CDR2 sequences are SGHTA and FQGNSA. The CDR3 is 15 amino acids. Trimming stripped 3 bases from V and 0 bases from J, with 8 bases between. The CDR3: CASSLQTATNEKLFF. CDR3 DNA: TGTGCCAGCAGCTTGCAGACAGCAACTAATGAAAAACTGTTTTTT.

The chain links TRBV19 to TRBJ1-2; 7 nucleotides line up with TRBD1. This CDR3 is built from 12 residues. Per the germline V gene, CDR1 is LNHDA and CDR2 is SQIVND (reference sequence). V was clipped by 6 bases and J by 8 bases; unmatched bases: 6. CDR3 in amino acids: CASRDRWWGYTF. DNA for the CDR3: TGTGCCAGTAGGGACAGGTGGTGGGGCTACACCTTC. The variable domain in full, with the rest retrieved from reference TRBV19 and TRBJ1-2, is DGGITQSPKYLFRKEGQNVTLSCEQNLNHDAMYWYRQDPGQGLRLIYYSQIVNDFQKGDIAEGYSVSREKKESFPLTVTSAQKNPTAFYLCASRDRWWGYTFGSGTRLTVV.

The genes are TRBV5-6 and TRBJ1-4; the D is unclear. CDR1 and CDR2 from the germline V gene are SGHDT and YYEEEE. Trimming took off 2 bases at V and 6 bases at J, with 11 bases between the two ends. The CDR3 contains 14 residues. CDR3 residues: CASSFVGVDEKLFF. The CDR3 DNA follows: TGTGCCAGCAGCTTTGTGGGAGTTGATGAAAAACTGTTTTTT.

The J gene is TRBJ1-1, the V gene TRBV14, with 7 bases that match TRBD1. The CDR3 contains 14 residues. In germline, CDR1 is SGHDN, CDR2 FVKESK. The V and J ends lost 6 bases and 4 bases, in that order; junction bases with no gene match: 8. As DNA, the CDR3 is TGTGCCAGCAGACTGACAGGGACTGGCACTGAAGCTTTCTTT. Residues: CASRLTGTGTEAFF.

CDR3 region: CASSTDSGTEAFF. The DNA for the CDR3 is TGTGCCAGCTCGACAGATTCGGGCACTGAAGCTTTCTTT. V gene TRBV18 combines with J gene TRBJ1-1; perhaps TRBD1 as D (5 bases). This CDR3 is 13 amino acids long. With 6 bases removed from V and 4 bases from J, the gap between germline ends came to 12 bases. CDR1 is KGHSH, CDR2 LQKENI, per germline.

This rearrangement joins TRBV5-5 to TRBJ2-7; 7 bases agree with TRBD1. With V trimmed by 3 bases and J by 9 bases, 3 bases remained unmatched. The CDR3 spans 11 residues. Per germline, CDR1 SGHKS and CDR2 YYEKEE (reference sequence). For the CDR3, the DNA is TGTGCCAGCAGCTGGGACAGAGCGCAGTACTTC. Amino acids: CASSWDRAQYF.

This chain uses TRBV4-2 with TRBJ1-1, with 7 bases aligning to TRBD1. V trimming: 0 bases; J trimming: 1 base; junction bases outside the gene matches: 5. Per germline, CDR1 LGHNA and CDR2 YNFKEQ. CDR3 length equals 16 residues. This CDR3 reads CASSQDLAGGNTEAFF. The CDR3 coding sequence is TGTGCCAGCAGCCAAGATTTGGCAGGGGGGAACACTGAAGCTTTCTTT.

This chain links TRBV5-1 with TRBJ1-1; 8 bases align to TRBD1. The V segment lost 1 base and the J segment 10 bases; nucleotides outside the gene matches: 9. This CDR3 region has 14 residues. Germline values: CDR1 SGHRS, CDR2 YFSETQ. The CDR3 reads CASSLYSGGEGAFF. CDR3 nucleotides: TGCGCCAGCAGCTTGTACTCAGGGGGCGAGGGAGCTTTCTTT.

The rearrangement links TRBV5-6 to TRBJ1-5; 7 nucleotides match TRBD1. The CDR3 sequence is 15 residues long. V dropped 5 bases and J dropped 4; count of bases not matched to a gene: 9. In germline, CDR1 is SGHDT, CDR2 YYEEEE. DNA for the CDR3: TGTGCCAGCAGTTTTTGGACAGGCGGGAATCAGCCCCAGCATTTT. This sequence encodes CASSFWTGGNQPQHF.

The chain carries TRBV5-1 and TRBJ2-7, with D unresolved. Per the germline V gene, CDR1 is SGHRS and CDR2 is YFSETQ. CDR3 length equals 11 residues. Trimming took off 3 bases at V and 1 base at J, with 2 bases between the two ends. The CDR3 loop reads CASSSSYEQYF. CDR3 in DNA: TGCGCCAGCAGCTCGTCCTACGAGCAGTACTTC.

This chain connects TRBV6-5 to TRBJ1-1; no firm D call. V was shortened by 0 bases and J by 1 base, with 9 bases between the two germline ends. Germline loops: CDR1 MNHEY, CDR2 SVGAGI. The CDR3 totals 15 residues. This chain's CDR3 is CASSYSMRANTEAFF. The CDR3 nucleotides read TGTGCCAGCAGTTACTCCATGAGAGCGAACACTGAAGCTTTCTTT.

V and J are TRBV29-1 and TRBJ2-7, with 8 bases that match TRBD1. This CDR3 region has 12 residues. Germline-derived CDR1 and CDR2 are SQVTM and ANQGSEA. V shed 1 base and J 4 bases; nucleotides not matched to a gene: 0. The CDR3 protein is CSVEGQGYEQYF. CDR3 DNA: TGCAGCGTTGAAGGACAGGGGTACGAGCAGTACTTC.

V and J are TRBV5-5 and TRBJ1-4; D remains unclear. Germline V gives CDR1 SGHKS, CDR2 YYEKEE (reference sequence). V was clipped by 0 bases and J by 4 bases, with 10 bases between them. This CDR3 has 15 amino acids. CDR3 sequence: CASSLVQVDNEKLFF. In DNA form, the CDR3 reads TGTGCCAGCAGCTTGGTTCAGGTCGATAATGAAAAACTGTTTTTT. The whole variable domain, filled in from reference TRBV5-5 and TRBJ1-4, reads DAGVTQSPTHLIKTRGQQVTLRCSPISGHKSVSWYQQVLGQGPQFIFQYYEKEERGRGNFPDRFSARQFPNYSSELNVNALLLGDSALYLCASSLVQVDNEKLFFGSGTQLSVL.